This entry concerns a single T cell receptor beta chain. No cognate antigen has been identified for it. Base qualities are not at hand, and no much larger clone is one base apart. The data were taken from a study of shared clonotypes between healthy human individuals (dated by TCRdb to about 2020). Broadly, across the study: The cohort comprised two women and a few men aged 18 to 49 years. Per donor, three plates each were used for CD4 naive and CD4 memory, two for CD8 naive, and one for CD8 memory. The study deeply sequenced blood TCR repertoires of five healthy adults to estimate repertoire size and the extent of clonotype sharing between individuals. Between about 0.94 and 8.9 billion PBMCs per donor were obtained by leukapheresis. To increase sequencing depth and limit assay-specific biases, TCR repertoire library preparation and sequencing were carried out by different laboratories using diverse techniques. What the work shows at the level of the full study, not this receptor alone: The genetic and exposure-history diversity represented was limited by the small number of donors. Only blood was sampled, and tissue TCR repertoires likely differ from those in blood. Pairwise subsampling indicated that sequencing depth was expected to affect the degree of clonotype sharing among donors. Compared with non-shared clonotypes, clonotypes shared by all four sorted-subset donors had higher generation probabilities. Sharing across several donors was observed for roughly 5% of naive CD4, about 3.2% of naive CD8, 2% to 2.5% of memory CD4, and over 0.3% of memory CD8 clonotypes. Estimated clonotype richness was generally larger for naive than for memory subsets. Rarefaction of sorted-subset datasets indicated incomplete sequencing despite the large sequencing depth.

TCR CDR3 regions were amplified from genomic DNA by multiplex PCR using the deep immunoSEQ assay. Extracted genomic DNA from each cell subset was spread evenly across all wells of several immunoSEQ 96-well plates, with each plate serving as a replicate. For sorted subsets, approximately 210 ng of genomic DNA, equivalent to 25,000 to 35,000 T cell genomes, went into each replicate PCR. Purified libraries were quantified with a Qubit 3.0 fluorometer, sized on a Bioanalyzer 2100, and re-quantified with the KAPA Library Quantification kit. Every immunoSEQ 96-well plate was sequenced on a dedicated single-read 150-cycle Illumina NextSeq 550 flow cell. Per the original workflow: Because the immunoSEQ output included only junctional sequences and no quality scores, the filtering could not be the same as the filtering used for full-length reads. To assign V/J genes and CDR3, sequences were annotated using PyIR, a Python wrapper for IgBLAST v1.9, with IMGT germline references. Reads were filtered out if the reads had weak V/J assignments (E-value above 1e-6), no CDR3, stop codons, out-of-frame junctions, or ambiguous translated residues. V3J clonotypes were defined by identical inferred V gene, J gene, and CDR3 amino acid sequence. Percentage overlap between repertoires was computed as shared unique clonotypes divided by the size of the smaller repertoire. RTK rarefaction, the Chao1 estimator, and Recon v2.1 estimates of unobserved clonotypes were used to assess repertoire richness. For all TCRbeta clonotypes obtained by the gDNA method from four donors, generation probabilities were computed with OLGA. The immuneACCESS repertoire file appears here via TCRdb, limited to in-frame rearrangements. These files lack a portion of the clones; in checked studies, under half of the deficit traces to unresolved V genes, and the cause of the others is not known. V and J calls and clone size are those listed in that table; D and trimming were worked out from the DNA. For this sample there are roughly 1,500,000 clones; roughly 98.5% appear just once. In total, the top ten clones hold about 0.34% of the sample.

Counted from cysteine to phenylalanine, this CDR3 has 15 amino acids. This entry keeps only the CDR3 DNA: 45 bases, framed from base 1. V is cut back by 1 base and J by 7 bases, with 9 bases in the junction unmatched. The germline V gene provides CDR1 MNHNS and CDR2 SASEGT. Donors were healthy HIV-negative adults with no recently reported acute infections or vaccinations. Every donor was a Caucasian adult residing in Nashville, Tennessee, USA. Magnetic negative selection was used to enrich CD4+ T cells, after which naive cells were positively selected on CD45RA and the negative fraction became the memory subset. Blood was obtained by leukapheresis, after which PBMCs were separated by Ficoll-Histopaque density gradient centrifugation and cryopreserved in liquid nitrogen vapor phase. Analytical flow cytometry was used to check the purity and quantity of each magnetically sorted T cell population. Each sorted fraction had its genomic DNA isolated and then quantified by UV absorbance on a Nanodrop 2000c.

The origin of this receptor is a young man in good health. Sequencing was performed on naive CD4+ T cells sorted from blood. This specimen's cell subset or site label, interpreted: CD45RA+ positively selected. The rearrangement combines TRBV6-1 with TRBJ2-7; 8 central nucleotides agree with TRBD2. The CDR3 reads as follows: CASSEVWTSINEQYF. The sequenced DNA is TGTGCCAGCAGTGAAGTCTGGACTAGCATCAATGAGCAGTACTTC.